These T cell receptor beta chains were read from a single sample in a study of T cell responses to AZD1222 COVID-19 vaccine. Profiled with immunoSEQ multiplex PCR; TCRdb holds only in-frame clones, not every one. The sample contains fewer than 80,000 clones, around 88% of which appear only once. Sequenced material: peripheral blood, taken 28 days after the second dose of the MenACWY control vaccine. The receptors were sampled from an adult who received the MenACWY meningococcal vaccine as a control. Each CDR3 is given with its conserved first and last residue. The D gene is left open where the match is weak. The size of a clone is reported for some rows only, either as once, few or many, or as a class for expanded clones.

size	J	D	V	CDR3	DNA
NA	TRBJ1-2	NA	TRBV7-8	CASSLVWPANYGYTF	TGTGCCAGCAGCTTAGTATGGCCAGCTAACTATGGCTACACCTTC
NA	TRBJ2-1	TRBD2	TRBV2	CASRGSGGTEGDNEQFF	TGTGCCAGCAGGGGTAGCGGGGGCACTGAGGGTGACAATGAGCAGTTCTTC
NA	TRBJ2-6	NA	TRBV3-1/TRBV3-2	CASSQDISGANVLTF	TGTGCCAGCAGCCAAGACATCTCTGGGGCCAACGTCCTGACTTTC
once	TRBJ2-3	NA	TRBV6-5	CASSQTHTDTQYF	TGTGCCAGCAGTCAGACGCACACAGATACGCAGTATTTT
NA	TRBJ1-4	TRBD1	TRBV5-1	CASSIADRQNEKLFF	TGCGCCAGCAGCATCGCGGACAGGCAAAATGAAAAACTGTTTTTT
NA	TRBJ2-5	NA	TRBV10-3	CAISERGQETQYF	TGTGCCATCAGTGAAAGAGGGCAAGAGACCCAGTACTTC
NA	TRBJ1-6	NA	TRBV28	CASSSNSPLHF	TGTGCCAGCAGTTCCAATTCACCCCTCCACTTT
NA	TRBJ1-1	NA	TRBV5-1	CASSWKGSGAEAFF	TGCGCCAGCAGCTGGAAAGGGTCCGGGGCTGAAGCTTTCTTT
NA	TRBJ2-3	NA	TRBV9	CASSVVGSLTSTDTQYF	TGTGCCAGCAGCGTAGTTGGATCCCTTACTAGCACAGATACGCAGTATTTT
NA	TRBJ1-5	NA	TRBV3-1/TRBV3-2	CASSQDNLGSNQPQHF	TGTGCCAGCAGCCAAGATAATCTGGGGAGCAATCAGCCCCAGCATTTT
NA	TRBJ1-1	NA	TRBV11-1	CASSLGRNTEAFF	TGTGCCAGCAGCTTGGGCAGGAACACTGAAGCTTTCTTT
NA	TRBJ1-5	NA	TRBV19	CASSSTGREPQHF	TGTGCCAGTAGCTCAACAGGGCGGGAGCCCCAGCATTTT
NA	TRBJ1-5	NA	TRBV7-9	CASSPSGGNQPQHF	TGTGCCAGCAGTCCCTCAGGGGGCAATCAGCCCCAGCATTTT
NA	TRBJ2-4	NA	TRBV6-5	CASRRPGGSGNIQYF	TGTGCCAGCAGGCGGCCCGGAGGTTCCGGGAACATTCAGTACTTC
NA	TRBJ2-3	TRBD2	TRBV7-3	CASSSTSGGISYF	TGTGCCAGCAGCTCAACTAGCGGAGGGATCTCCTATTTT
NA	TRBJ2-7	TRBD1	TRBV30	CAWSRDSSYEQYF	TGTGCCTGGAGTCGGGACAGCTCCTACGAGCAGTACTTC
NA	TRBJ1-2	NA	TRBV6-5	CASSYSVTNYGYTF	TGTGCCAGCAGTTACTCGGTTACTAACTATGGCTACACCTTC
once	TRBJ1-1	TRBD1	TRBV7-8	CASSLVLTGGSATEAFF	TGTGCCAGCAGCTTAGTTCTTACAGGGGGCAGTGCCACTGAAGCTTTCTTT
NA	TRBJ1-2	NA	TRBV5-6	CASSLWGFNYGYTF	TGTGCCAGCAGCTTGTGGGGATTTAACTATGGCTACACCTTC
NA	TRBJ1-1	TRBD1	TRBV4-1	CASSSNSNRGTNTEAFF	TGCGCCAGCAGCTCAAATAGTAACAGGGGCACGAACACTGAAGCTTTCTTT
NA	TRBJ1-1	NA	TRBV19	CASTPRGVTEAFF	TGTGCCAGTACCCCCCGGGGAGTCACTGAAGCTTTCTTT
NA	TRBJ2-7	NA	TRBV6-5	CASGLQSYEQYF	TGTGCCAGCGGGCTTCAGAGCTACGAGCAGTACTTC
NA	TRBJ1-1	NA	TRBV2	CASSELGRVNTEAFF	TGTGCCAGCAGTGAACTGGGGAGGGTGAACACTGAAGCTTTCTTT
NA	TRBJ1-5	TRBD1	TRBV5-1	CASSLAGTGINQPQHF	TGCGCCAGCAGCTTGGCCGGGACAGGGATCAATCAGCCCCAGCATTTT
NA	TRBJ1-3	NA	TRBV11-1	CASSSGGGNTIYF	TGTGCCAGCAGCTCGGGAGGAGGAAACACCATATATTTT
NA	TRBJ1-1	NA	TRBV11-1	CASSLGQPNTEAFF	TGTGCCAGCAGCTTAGGACAGCCGAACACTGAAGCTTTCTTT
NA	TRBJ1-6	NA	TRBV30	CAWSSGGSQTLNNSPLHF	TGTGCCTGGAGCTCGGGGGGCAGTCAAACCCTTAATAATTCACCCCTCCACTTT
NA	TRBJ2-4	NA	TRBV29-1	CSVRAENIQYF	TGCAGCGTTCGGGCAGAAAACATTCAGTACTTC
NA	TRBJ1-4	TRBD1	TRBV15	CATSRGSGQGAFKNEKLFF	TGTGCCACCAGCAGGGGATCTGGACAGGGGGCGTTTAAAAATGAAAAACTGTTTTTT
NA	TRBJ1-2	NA	TRBV9	CASSVAPAGNYGYTF	TGTGCCAGCAGCGTAGCCCCCGCAGGGAACTATGGCTACACCTTC
NA	TRBJ1-1	NA	TRBV30	CAWSVVGRSTEAFF	TGTGCCTGGAGTGTCGTGGGACGGTCCACTGAAGCTTTCTTT
NA	TRBJ2-3	TRBD1	TRBV5-8	CASSLPLQGALQTDTQYF	TGTGCCAGCAGCTTGCCCCTACAGGGGGCACTTCAGACAGATACGCAGTATTTT
NA	TRBJ2-3	NA	TRBV3-1/TRBV3-2	CASSQDRAGGTDTQYF	TGTGCCAGCAGCCAAGATCGGGCGGGCGGCACAGATACGCAGTATTTT
NA	TRBJ2-3	TRBD2	TRBV30	CAFGLAGGEDTQYF	TGTGCCTTTGGACTAGCGGGGGGAGAAGATACGCAGTATTTT
NA	TRBJ2-6	NA	TRBV9	CASSVGINSGANVLTF	TGTGCCAGCAGCGTAGGCATAAACTCTGGGGCCAACGTCCTGACTTTC
NA	TRBJ1-5	TRBD1	TRBV30	CAWGQGNNQPQHF	TGTGCCTGGGGACAGGGGAACAATCAGCCCCAGCATTTT
NA	TRBJ1-1	NA	TRBV9	CASSVQGREAFF	TGTGCCAGCAGCGTACAGGGCCGTGAAGCTTTCTTT
NA	TRBJ1-3	TRBD1	TRBV7-2	CASSIQGAKGNTIYF	TGTGCCAGCAGCATACAGGGGGCGAAAGGAAACACCATATATTTT
few	TRBJ2-7	NA	TRBV30	CAWSPSSGDEQYF	TGTGCCTGGAGCCCCTCCTCAGGTGACGAGCAGTACTTC
once	TRBJ2-3	TRBD1	TRBV10-3	CAISSTGGWLDTQYF	TGTGCCATCAGTAGCACAGGGGGCTGGTTGGATACGCAGTATTTT
NA	TRBJ1-5	NA	TRBV12-3/TRBV12-4	CASSVGQNQPQHF	TGTGCCAGCAGTGTTGGGCAGAATCAGCCCCAGCATTTT
NA	TRBJ1-5	TRBD1	TRBV2	CASSQQGWNNQPQHF	TGTGCCAGCAGTCAACAGGGGTGGAACAATCAGCCCCAGCATTTT
NA	TRBJ1-1	NA	TRBV19	CASSIGKNTEAFF	TGTGCCAGTAGTATTGGCAAGAACACTGAAGCTTTCTTT
once	TRBJ2-3	TRBD2	TRBV3-1/TRBV3-2	CASSQGTSGGTDTQYF	TGTGCCAGCAGCCAAGGGACTAGCGGGGGAACAGATACGCAGTATTTT
NA	TRBJ1-5	TRBD1	TRBV4-1	CASSQEAAGQGNQPQHF	TGCGCCAGCAGCCAAGAGGCAGCGGGACAGGGTAACCAGCCCCAGCATTTT
NA	TRBJ1-5	TRBD1	TRBV15	CATSRRDSQPSGQPQHF	TGTGCCACCAGCAGAAGGGACAGCCAACCATCGGGTCAGCCCCAGCATTTT
NA	TRBJ2-3	NA	TRBV7-7	CASSLTPGTDTQYF	TGTGCCAGCAGCCTAACACCGGGCACAGATACGCAGTATTTT
NA	TRBJ1-2	TRBD1	TRBV3-1/TRBV3-2	CASSQGRGQGSGYTF	TGTGCCAGCAGCCAAGGCCGGGGACAGGGTAGCGGCTACACCTTC
NA	TRBJ2-6	TRBD1	TRBV15	CATSREPIGQGGGANVLTF	TGTGCCACCAGCAGGGAACCGATTGGACAGGGGGGTGGGGCCAACGTCCTGACTTTC
NA	TRBJ2-6	NA	TRBV5-1	CASSLDSRSGANVLTF	TGCGCCAGTAGCCTGGACTCTCGCTCTGGGGCCAACGTCCTGACTTTC
NA	TRBJ2-1	TRBD2	TRBV3-1/TRBV3-2	CASSQDHGGGQFF	TGTGCCAGCAGCCAAGATCACGGGGGGGGGCAGTTCTTC
NA	TRBJ2-1	TRBD2	TRBV28	CASSISGGVNNEQFF	TGTGCCAGCAGCATTAGCGGGGGGGTCAACAATGAGCAGTTCTTC
NA	TRBJ2-3	NA	TRBV27	CASSLDWADTQYF	TGTGCCAGCAGTTTAGACTGGGCAGATACGCAGTATTTT
NA	TRBJ1-1	NA	TRBV7-2	CASSLVGQLNTEAFF	TGTGCCAGCAGCTTAGTTGGACAGCTGAACACTGAAGCTTTCTTT
NA	TRBJ2-3	NA	TRBV14	CASSQGPDTQYF	TGTGCCAGCAGCCAGGGGCCAGATACGCAGTATTTT
NA	TRBJ2-1	NA	TRBV6-5	CASRDGGHNEQFF	TGTGCCAGCAGAGACGGTGGACACAATGAGCAGTTCTTC
NA	TRBJ1-5	NA	TRBV5-8	CASSLERDQPQHF	TGTGCCAGCAGCTTGGAGCGGGACCAGCCCCAGCATTTT
NA	TRBJ1-5	NA	TRBV28	CASSLWQALGQPQHF	TGTGCCAGCAGTTTATGGCAGGCCCTCGGTCAGCCCCAGCATTTT
once	TRBJ2-3	TRBD1	TRBV28	CASSWGQGFTDTQYF	TGTGCCAGCAGCTGGGGACAGGGGTTCACAGATACGCAGTATTTT